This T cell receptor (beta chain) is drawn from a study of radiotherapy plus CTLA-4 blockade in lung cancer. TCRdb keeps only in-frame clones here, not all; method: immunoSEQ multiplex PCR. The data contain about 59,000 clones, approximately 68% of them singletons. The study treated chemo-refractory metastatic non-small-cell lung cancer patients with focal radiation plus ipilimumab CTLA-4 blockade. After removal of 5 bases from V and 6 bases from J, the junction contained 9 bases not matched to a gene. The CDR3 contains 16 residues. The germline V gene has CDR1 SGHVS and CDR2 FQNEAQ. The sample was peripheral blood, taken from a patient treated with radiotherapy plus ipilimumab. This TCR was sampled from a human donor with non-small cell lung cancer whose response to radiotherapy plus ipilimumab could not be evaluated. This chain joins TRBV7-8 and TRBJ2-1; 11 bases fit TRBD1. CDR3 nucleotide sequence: TGTGCCAGCAGCCCGTGGACAGGGGGCGACCGCAATGAGCAGTTCTTC. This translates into CASSPWTGGDRNEQFF.